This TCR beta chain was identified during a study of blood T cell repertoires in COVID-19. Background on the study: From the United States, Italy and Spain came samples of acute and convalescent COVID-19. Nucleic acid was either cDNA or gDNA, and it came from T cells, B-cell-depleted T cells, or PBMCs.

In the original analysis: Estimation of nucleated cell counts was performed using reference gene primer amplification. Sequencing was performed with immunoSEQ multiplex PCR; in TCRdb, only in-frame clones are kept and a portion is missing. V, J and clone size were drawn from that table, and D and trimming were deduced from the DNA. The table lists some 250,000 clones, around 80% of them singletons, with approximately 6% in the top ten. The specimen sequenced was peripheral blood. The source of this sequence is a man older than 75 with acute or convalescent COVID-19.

The CDR3 coding sequence is TGTGCCAGCAGCTCCATAGCGGGAGGACAGAACACCGGGGAGCTGTTTTTT. This encodes CASSSIAGGQNTGELFF. This chain joins TRBV7-7 and TRBJ2-2; TRBD2 matches at 10 bases. The CDR3 has 17 residues. J lost 1 base, V lost 4 bases, and 6 bases had no gene match. Looked up from germline, CDR1 is SSHAT and CDR2 is FNYEAQ (reference sequence).